This T cell receptor beta chain was sequenced in a study of CD8+ T cells in alopecia areata. PBMCs, the starting material, were the source of sorted CD4+ and CD8+ T cells. Sequencing relied on a cDNA template that was reverse transcribed from extracted RNA. The protocol was immunoSEQ multiplex PCR, while the TCRdb copy is restricted to in-frame clones and leaves out a portion. The sample contains 150,000 or so clones, around 47% of which appear only once. CDR1 MRHNA and CDR2 SNTAGT come from the germline V gene. The CDR3 length is 17 residues. Trimming took off 5 bases at V and 3 bases at J, with 22 bases between the two ends. This clone was seen only a few times.

The sample taken for sequencing was CD4+ T cells sorted from blood. The receptor was isolated from a human donor with alopecia areata. This sequence joins TRBV6-4 and TRBJ1-1; D is perhaps TRBD1 (5 bases). CDR3 bases: TGTGCCAGCAGTTCCGGTTGGGGGGGAATATTGGACACTGAAGCTTTCTTT. Amino acid sequence: CASSSGWGGILDTEAFF.